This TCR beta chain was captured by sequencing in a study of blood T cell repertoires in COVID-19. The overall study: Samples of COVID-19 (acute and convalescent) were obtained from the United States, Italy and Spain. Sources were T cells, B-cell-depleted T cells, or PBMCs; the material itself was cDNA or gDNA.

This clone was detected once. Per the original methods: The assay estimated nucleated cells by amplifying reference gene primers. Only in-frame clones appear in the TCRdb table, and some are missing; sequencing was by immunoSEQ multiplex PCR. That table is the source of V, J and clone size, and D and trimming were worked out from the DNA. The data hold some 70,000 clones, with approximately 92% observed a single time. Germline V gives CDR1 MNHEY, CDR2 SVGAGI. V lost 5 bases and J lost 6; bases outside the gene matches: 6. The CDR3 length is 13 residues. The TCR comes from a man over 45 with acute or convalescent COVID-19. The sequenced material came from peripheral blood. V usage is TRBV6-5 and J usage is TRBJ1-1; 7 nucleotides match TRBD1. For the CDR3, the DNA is TGTGCCAGCAGTACCACAGGGGACGCTGAAGCTTTCTTT. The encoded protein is CASSTTGDAEAFF.